These T cell receptor beta chains were read from a single sample in a study of OX40 agonist ivuxolimab in advanced cancers. Repertoires were generated with immunoSEQ multiplex PCR, while TCRdb's copy carries only in-frame clones and drops some. The data show roughly 100,000 clones, approximately 89% seen once. The sequencing used CD4+ or CD8+ T cells sorted from blood, collected in a trial of the OX40 agonist ivuxolimab. These receptors were obtained from an adult with an advanced solid tumor such as melanoma, head and neck, liver or kidney cancer. The CDR3 runs from the conserved cysteine through the conserved F or W. D genes are given only for firm matches. Clone size is stated in some rows and not others, as once, few, many or a class when expanded.

CDR3 protein | CDR3 DNA | D gene | J gene | clone size | V gene
CASRRTGGPGELFF | TGTGCCAGCAGGAGGACAGGGGGCCCCGGGGAGCTGTTTTTT | TRBD1 | TRBJ2-2 | NA | TRBV6-1
CASSQVSGKNNQPRHF | TGTGCCAGCAGCCAAGTCTCCGGGAAAAACAATCAGCCCCGGCATTTT | NA | TRBJ1-5 | NA | TRBV4-2
CASSYSIVTRSYEQYF | TGTGCCAGCAGTTACTCGATCGTGACTAGGTCCTACGAGCAGTACTTC | NA | TRBJ2-7 | NA | TRBV6-5
CASSLGGGRGTNEKLFF | TGCGCCAGCAGCTTGGGGGGCGGAAGGGGAACTAATGAAAAACTGTTTTTT | NA | TRBJ1-4 | NA | TRBV5-1
CASAADRVTDTQYF | TGTGCTAGCGCCGCCGACAGGGTCACAGATACGCAGTATTTT | TRBD1 | TRBJ2-3 | once | TRBV7-7
CASSPYGTQETQYF | TGTGCCAGCTCACCATATGGGACCCAAGAGACCCAGTACTTC | NA | TRBJ2-5 | NA | TRBV18
CASSYVAGASDTQYF | TGTGCCAGCAGTTACGTAGCGGGAGCATCCGATACGCAGTATTTT | TRBD2 | TRBJ2-3 | NA | TRBV6-5
CASSVVQGPSGEQYF | TGTGCCAGCAGCGTAGTCCAGGGACCTTCTGGCGAGCAGTACTTC | NA | TRBJ2-7 | NA | TRBV9
CASSPQRLGADTQYF | TGTGCCAGCAGCCCTCAGAGGTTGGGGGCAGATACGCAGTATTTT | NA | TRBJ2-3 | NA | TRBV7-2
CAIRENGTSGRGGQYF | TGTGCCATCAGGGAAAACGGGACTAGCGGGAGGGGTGGGCAGTACTTC | TRBD2 | TRBJ2-7 | once | TRBV10-3
CASSFLRLAGGSADTQYF | TGTGCCAGCAGCTTTTTAAGACTAGCGGGAGGATCGGCAGATACGCAGTATTTT | TRBD2 | TRBJ2-3 | NA | TRBV11-2
CASSLDRSHSGNTIYF | TGTGCCAGCAGCTTAGATCGCAGTCACTCTGGAAACACCATATATTTT | NA | TRBJ1-3 | NA | TRBV7-2
CASSYLVAGGGTDTQYF | TGTGCCAGCAGCTACCTTGTAGCGGGAGGGGGCACAGATACGCAGTATTTT | TRBD2 | TRBJ2-3 | NA | TRBV5-4
CASSLRDRGEEKLFF | TGCGCCAGCAGCCTCAGGGACAGGGGAGAAGAAAAACTGTTTTTT | TRBD1 | TRBJ1-4 | NA | TRBV5-1
CASSVGTGISFRSEQYF | TGTGCCAGCAGCGTTGGGACAGGGATTTCTTTTAGGAGCGAGCAGTACTTC | TRBD1 | TRBJ2-7 | NA | TRBV5-4
CAWAGAGNTIYF | TGTGCCTGGGCGGGGGCTGGAAACACCATATATTTT | NA | TRBJ1-3 | NA | TRBV30
CASSLQTGQNTGELFF | TGTGCCAGCAGCTTACAAACAGGGCAGAACACCGGGGAGCTGTTTTTT | NA | TRBJ2-2 | once | TRBV7-2
CASSDPRGEGLGTNTEAFF | TGTGCCAGCAGCGACCCCAGGGGCGAGGGTTTAGGGACGAACACTGAAGCTTTCTTT | NA | TRBJ1-1 | once | TRBV7-3
CASSYSTRGLGEQYF | TGTGCCAGCAGTTACTCGACCAGGGGGCTCGGCGAGCAGTACTTC | TRBD1 | TRBJ2-7 | NA | TRBV6-5
CASSLAHGGGNQPQHF | TGTGCCAGCAGCTTAGCCCATGGTGGGGGCAATCAGCCCCAGCATTTT | NA | TRBJ1-5 | NA | TRBV7-2
CASMRAGSYNEQFF | TGTGCCAGCATGAGAGCGGGGTCCTACAATGAGCAGTTCTTC | TRBD2 | TRBJ2-1 | NA | TRBV6-6
CASSDPAGVAHEQFF | TGCGCCAGCAGTGACCCGGCGGGAGTCGCCCATGAGCAGTTCTTC | TRBD2 | TRBJ2-1 | NA | TRBV10-2
CASSPWQTANTGELFF | TGTGCCAGCTCACCATGGCAGACCGCGAACACCGGGGAGCTGTTTTTT | NA | TRBJ2-2 | NA | TRBV18
CASSLAPGVRLDGELFF | TGTGCCAGCAGCTTAGCGCCAGGGGTGAGGCTTGACGGGGAGCTGTTTTTT | NA | TRBJ2-2 | NA | TRBV7-3
CASMGEAYNEQFF | TGTGCCAGCATGGGCGAGGCCTACAATGAGCAGTTCTTC | NA | TRBJ2-1 | NA | TRBV2
CASSPLGTSSYEQYF | TGTGCCAGCTCACCTCTCGGGACTAGCAGTTACGAGCAGTACTTC | TRBD2 | TRBJ2-7 | NA | TRBV18
CASSHAWSSDTEAFF | TGTGCCAGCAGTCATGCCTGGAGCTCAGACACTGAAGCTTTCTTT | NA | TRBJ1-1 | NA | TRBV27
CASSNPNTEAFF | TGTGCCAGCAGTAATCCGAACACTGAAGCTTTCTTT | NA | TRBJ1-1 | few | TRBV5-4
CASSLALRETEAFF | TGCGCCAGCAGCTTGGCCTTAAGGGAAACTGAAGCTTTCTTT | NA | TRBJ1-1 | NA | TRBV5-1
CASSLGRLAVYNEQFF | TGTGCCAGCAGCTTGGGGAGACTAGCGGTCTACAATGAGCAGTTCTTC | TRBD2 | TRBJ2-1 | NA | TRBV5-6
CASSVGSLYNEQFF | TGTGCCAGCAGCGTAGGTTCGCTGTACAATGAGCAGTTCTTC | NA | TRBJ2-1 | NA | TRBV9
CASSPLGDRGYEQYF | TGTGCCAGCAGTCCTTTAGGGGATAGGGGCTACGAGCAGTACTTC | NA | TRBJ2-7 | NA | TRBV28
CASSLVQGRTGELFF | TGCGCCAGCAGCTTGGTACAGGGAAGGACCGGGGAGCTGTTTTTT | NA | TRBJ2-2 | few | TRBV5-1
CASSLYGQETQYF | TGTGCCAGCAGCTTATACGGCCAAGAGACCCAGTACTTC | NA | TRBJ2-5 | NA | TRBV13
CASSLQPGEQPQHF | TGTGCCAGCAGCTTACAACCTGGGGAGCAGCCCCAGCATTTT | NA | TRBJ1-5 | NA | TRBV5-8
CASSELTGGPLRPQHF | TGTGCCAGCAGTGAATTGACAGGGGGCCCTCTAAGGCCCCAGCATTTT | TRBD1 | TRBJ1-5 | NA | TRBV6-1
CASSLDVGGPPYNEQFF | TGTGCCAGCAGCTTAGATGTGGGAGGGCCCCCCTACAATGAGCAGTTCTTC | TRBD2 | TRBJ2-1 | NA | TRBV7-2
CASSQDLAGGNEQFF | TGTGCCAGCAGCCAAGACTTAGCGGGGGGAAATGAGCAGTTCTTC | TRBD2 | TRBJ2-1 | NA | TRBV11-2
CASSWSGRSSYEQYF | TGCGCCAGCAGCTGGAGCGGAAGGAGCTCCTACGAGCAGTACTTC | NA | TRBJ2-7 | NA | TRBV5-1
CASSLLARRTSTDTQYF | TGTGCCAGCAGCTTATTGGCTAGACGGACTAGCACAGATACGCAGTATTTT | NA | TRBJ2-3 | NA | TRBV7-3
CASSFPTGVEAFF | TGTGCCAGCAGCTTCCCAACGGGGGTTGAAGCTTTCTTT | NA | TRBJ1-1 | NA | TRBV7-6
CAWSNRIDSPLHF | TGTGCCTGGAGTAACAGGATCGATTCACCCCTCCACTTT | NA | TRBJ1-6 | NA | TRBV30
CASSPAGEGEQYF | TGTGCCAGCTCACCAGCGGGAGAGGGCGAGCAGTACTTC | TRBD2 | TRBJ2-7 | NA | TRBV18
CAIKGPGDGAFF | TGTGCCATCAAAGGGCCAGGGGACGGGGCTTTCTTT | NA | TRBJ1-1 | NA | TRBV10-3
CASSLAPGRYNSPLHF | TGCGCCAGCAGCTTGGCCCCGGGACGGTATAATTCACCCCTCCACTTT | NA | TRBJ1-6 | few | TRBV5-1
CATSRGNGGDVQETQYF | TGTGCCACCAGCAGAGGAAACGGGGGAGACGTACAAGAGACCCAGTACTTC | NA | TRBJ2-5 | NA | TRBV15
CASSAFGGERYTF | TGTGCCAGCAGCGCCTTTGGGGGAGAGCGCTACACCTTC | NA | TRBJ1-2 | medium-sized | TRBV7-9
CASSPGDTGELFF | TGTGCCAGCAGCCCAGGGGATACCGGGGAGCTGTTTTTT | NA | TRBJ2-2 | NA | TRBV14
CASSIEVLAGELFF | TGTGCCAGTAGTATTGAAGTTCTCGCCGGGGAGCTGTTTTTT | NA | TRBJ2-2 | NA | TRBV19
CASSQEARRHDTQYF | TGCGCCAGCAGCCAAGAGGCGCGGAGGCACGATACGCAGTATTTT | NA | TRBJ2-3 | NA | TRBV4-3
CASSYRDMNTEAFF | TGTGCCAGCAGCTACAGGGACATGAACACTGAAGCTTTCTTT | NA | TRBJ1-1 | NA | TRBV6-5
CASSSAGGPGDTQYF | TGTGCCAGCAGCTCCGCAGGAGGCCCCGGGGATACGCAGTATTTT | NA | TRBJ2-3 | NA | TRBV7-3